Below, one TCR beta chain is given with its context. This record belongs to a study of blood T cell repertoires in COVID-19. Assignment of participants to cohorts was predicated upon participant-reported clinical history. Two negative PCRs, clearance, or symptom resolution had been documented for recovered Cohort 3 donors. TCRdb's table, derived via immunoSEQ multiplex PCR, lists solely in-frame clones and lacks some. The sample holds roughly 140,000 clones; roughly 80% are singletons and the top ten take roughly 6.4%. Sequences were obtained from PBMCs or T cells enriched from blood (not recorded which). The source is a woman aged 40 to 50 who had recovered from COVID-19.

The CDR3 region has the DNA TGTGCCAGCAGCTTAGAAGGACAGGGTCTGTTCTTC. Translation gives CASSLEGQGLFF. The genes are TRBV7-9 and TRBJ2-1; 8 bases are shared with TRBD1. V trimming: 1 base; J trimming: 15 bases; junction bases outside the gene matches: 5. The CDR3 covers 12 residues. CDR1 and CDR2 (germline): SEHNR, FQNEAQ (reference sequence). Looking up the rest from reference TRBV7-9 and TRBJ2-1 gives the full variable domain: DTGVSQNPRHKITKRGQNVTFRCDPISEHNRLYWYRQTLGQGPEFLTYFQNEAQLEKSRLLSDRFSAERPKGSFSTLEIQRTEQGDSAMYLCASSLEGQGLFFGPGTRLTVL.